This TCR beta chain was sequenced for a study of Ad26.COV2.S vaccination and SARS-CoV-2 variants. Study-level information: Enrollment placed the donor in the COV1001 Ad26.COV2.S trial arm.

As for treatment: about 20 received Ad26.COV2.S at low or high dose, single or two shots; about 5 received placebo; per-sample allocation not given. Day 63 after the first injection of vaccine or placebo was the sampling time. Unmatched junction bases numbered 11, after V lost 6 bases and J lost 1 base. CDR1 is MDHEN and CDR2 is SYDVKM in the germline V gene. CDR3 length: 17 amino acids. With regard to this clone: The antigen is not known.

Assay: immunoSEQ multiplex PCR; the TCRdb copy retains only in-frame clones and omits some. The repertoire holds nearly 400,000 clones, around 89% seen once, with 1.5% to 2% in the top ten. Study observations and caveats: Considerable breadth of spike-specific CD8+ and CD4+ T cell responses has reportedly been documented following vaccination. Non-spike TCR breadth was similar in vaccine and placebo recipients.

Specimen: peripheral blood, collected in a trial of Ad26.COV2.S vaccine versus placebo. The gene calls are TRBV28 and TRBJ1-5; the match to TRBD1 covers 8 bases. The clonotype comes from a person between 18 and 65 years old who received the Ad26.COV2.S COVID-19 vaccine or a placebo. CDR3 sequence (DNA): TGTGCCAGCAGCTTAAGCCAGGGGGCTCTGAGCAATCAGCCCCAGCATTTT. This encodes CASSLSQGALSNQPQHF. The full variable domain, its missing parts supplied by reference TRBV28 and TRBJ1-5, is DVKVTQSSRYLVKRTGEKVFLECVQDMDHENMFWYRQDPGLGLRLIYFSYDVKMKEKGDIPEGYSVSREKKERFSLILESASTNQTSMYLCASSLSQGALSNQPQHFGDGTRLSIL.